This T cell receptor (beta chain) emerged from a study of CD8+ T cells in alopecia areata. Starting from PBMCs, sorting isolated CD4+ and CD8+ T cells. Comment on this clone: Its antigen remains unidentified.

Extraction of RNA preceded its reverse transcription into cDNA, which served as the sequencing template. Sequencing used immunoSEQ multiplex PCR; TCRdb keeps in-frame clones, though not all of them. The sample contains 150,000 or so clones, 55% of which appear only once. Regarding the study as a whole: It was less clear whether patients shared TCRs than it was in mice, possibly because of HLA. Clonality in lesional scalp, especially alopecia totalis/universalis, exceeded that of normal scalp. Scalp sample data also include resident alphabeta T cells from normal skin.

The receptor's source is a human donor in good health. The source material was CD4+ T cells sorted from blood.

The CDR3 region is CSVEVLDTPTGEQYF. As DNA, the CDR3 is TGCAGCGTTGAAGTTCTAGATACTCCAACGGGGGAGCAGTACTTC. The chain joins TRBV29-1 to TRBJ2-7; D is perhaps TRBD2 (5 bases). The V end lost 1 base, the J end lost 7 bases, and 20 bases lay between the germline ends. The CDR3 is 15 amino acids. The germline gives CDR1 SQVTM, CDR2 ANQGSEA.